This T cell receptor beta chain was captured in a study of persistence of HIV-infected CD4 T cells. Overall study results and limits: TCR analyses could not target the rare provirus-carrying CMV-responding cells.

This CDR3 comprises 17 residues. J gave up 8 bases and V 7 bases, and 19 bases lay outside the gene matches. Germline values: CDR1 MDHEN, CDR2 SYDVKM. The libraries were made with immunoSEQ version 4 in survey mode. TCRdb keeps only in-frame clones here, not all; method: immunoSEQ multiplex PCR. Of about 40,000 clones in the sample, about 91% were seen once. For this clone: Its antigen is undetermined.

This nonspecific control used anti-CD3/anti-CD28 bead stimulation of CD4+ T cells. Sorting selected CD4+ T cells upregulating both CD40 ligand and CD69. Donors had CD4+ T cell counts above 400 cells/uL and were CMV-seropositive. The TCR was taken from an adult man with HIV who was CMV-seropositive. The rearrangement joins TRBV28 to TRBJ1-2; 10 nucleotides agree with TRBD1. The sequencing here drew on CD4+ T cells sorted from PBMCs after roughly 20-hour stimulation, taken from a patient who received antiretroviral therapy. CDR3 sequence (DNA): TGTGCCAGCAACCGAGACAGGGGGCGCGACTGGGTCGGGGGCTACACCTTC. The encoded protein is CASNRDRGRDWVGGYTF.